The 13 T cell receptor beta chains given below trace back to one sample, sequenced in a study of memory CD4+ T cells and cytomegalovirus serostatus. Here immunoSEQ multiplex PCR was the method, and the copy in TCRdb shows in-frame clones only, minus some. Of 45,000 to 65,000 clones in the sample, 65% to 85% were seen once. Single viable CD3+CD4+CD8-CD45RO+ cells were sorted as the memory CD4+ T cells. The sequenced sample consisted of memory CD4+ T cells from blood. These receptors came from an adult in good health and CMV-seronegative.

This sequence joins TRBV9 and TRBJ2-2; 8 bases are a match to TRBD1. From germline, CDR1 is SGDLS and CDR2 YYNGEE. The CDR3 runs 16 residues. V lost 0 bases, J lost 5 bases, and 6 bases stayed unmatched. CDR3 residues: CASSVATGGLTGELFF. In DNA, the CDR3 is TGTGCCAGCAGCGTAGCTACAGGGGGTTTGACCGGGGAGCTGTTTTTT.

The gene calls are TRBV4-2 and TRBJ1-1; 7 bases agree with TRBD1. Germline loops: CDR1 LGHNA, CDR2 YNFKEQ. The trim removed 0 bases at V and 5 bases at J, leaving 9 bases unmatched. The CDR3 contains 16 residues. DNA of the CDR3: TGTGCCAGCAGCCAAGACTTACAGGGGAGCGGGACTGAAGCTTTCTTT. Its translation: CASSQDLQGSGTEAFF.

A single count supports this clone. The gene calls are TRBV6-5 and TRBJ2-7; the D gene is possibly TRBD2 (5 bases). Germline V gives CDR1 MNHEY, CDR2 SVGAGI. The V end was cut by 8 bases, the J end by 1 base, with 12 bases between. The CDR3 totals 13 residues. In nucleotides, the CDR3 is TGTGCCAGCGTGTCGGGGAAGTCCTACGAGCAGTACTTC. It translates to CASVSGKSYEQYF.

V and J are TRBV7-9 and TRBJ2-7; possible D gene TRBD2, 6 bases. This CDR3 contains 12 residues. Germline V gives CDR1 SEHNR, CDR2 FQNEAQ (reference sequence). The germline V and J ends were trimmed by 0 bases and 6 bases, with 6 bases remaining between them. CDR3 coding DNA: TGTGCCAGCAGCTTAGCGGGAGGCGAGCAGTACTTC. It specifies CASSLAGGEQYF.

Remarks on this clone: The same CDR3 is also encoded by other DNA sequences in this sample. The V gene is TRBV6-5, the J gene TRBJ1-1; the match to TRBD1 covers 8 bases. From germline, CDR1 is MNHEY and CDR2 SVGAGI. V gave up 6 bases and J gave up 0 bases; unmatched junction bases: 6. The CDR3 runs 15 residues. This CDR3 is CASRLTTGVNTEAFF. The CDR3 DNA is TGTGCCAGCAGATTGACGACAGGGGTGAACACTGAAGCTTTCTTT.

The chain has TRBV11-2 and TRBJ1-1; no clear D gene. The V gene's germline CDR1 is SGHAT and CDR2 FQNNGV. The V gene lost 1 base and the J gene lost 5 bases, with 8 bases spanning the gap. The CDR3 loop spans 13 amino acids. The CDR3 here is CASSLGLRTEAFF. The DNA of the CDR3 is TGTGCCAGCAGCTTAGGCCTGAGGACTGAAGCTTTCTTT.

The chain has TRBV4-3 and TRBJ2-2; 9 bases are a match to TRBD1. CDR1 is LGHNA, CDR2 YSLEER, per germline. The CDR3 consists of 17 residues. After removal of 0 bases from V and 4 bases from J, the junction contained 6 bases not matched to a gene. The CDR3 DNA reads TGCGCCAGCAGCCAAGATCAGTACAGGGGGCGCACCGGGGAGCTGTTTTTT. Protein product: CASSQDQYRGRTGELFF.

J is TRBJ2-5 and V is TRBV6-1, with D unclear. The CDR3 covers 12 residues. V was pared by 5 bases and J by 7 bases, with 11 bases between. CDR1 and CDR2 from the germline V gene are MNHNS and SASEGT. The CDR3 sequence: CASSFREGTQYF. Here the CDR3 DNA reads TGTGCCAGCAGTTTCAGAGAAGGGACCCAGTACTTC.

The gene calls are TRBV5-6 and TRBJ1-3; 8 bases are shared with TRBD1. The trim removed 4 bases at V and 3 bases at J, leaving 3 bases unmatched. The CDR3 has 14 amino acids. CDR1 and CDR2 (germline): SGHDT, YYEEEE. This CDR3 reads CASSLDRGGNTIYF. The CDR3 nucleotides read TGTGCCAGCAGCCTCGACAGGGGTGGAAACACCATATATTTT. The full variable domain, in which reference TRBV5-6 and TRBJ1-3 provide the parts outside the CDR3, is DAGVTQSPTHLIKTRGQQVTLRCSPKSGHDTVSWYQQALGQGPQFIFQYYEEEERQRGNFPDRFSGHQFPNYSSELNVNALLLGDSALYLCASSLDRGGNTIYFGEGSWLTVV.

The genes are TRBV4-3 and TRBJ1-4; D may be TRBD1 (5 bases). CDR1 and CDR2 (germline): LGHNA, YSLEER. V was clipped by 0 bases and J by 4 bases, with 15 bases between them. This CDR3 has 17 amino acids. The CDR3: CASSQDSVQAINEKLFF. Written as DNA, the CDR3 is TGCGCCAGCAGCCAAGATTCCGTACAGGCTATTAATGAAAAACTGTTTTTT.

The chain is built from TRBV4-2 and TRBJ2-3; 7 bases are shared with TRBD2. From germline, CDR1 is LGHNA and CDR2 YNFKEQ. The V and J ends lost 0 bases and 0 bases, in that order; junction bases with no gene match: 3. The CDR3 runs to 16 residues. The DNA of the CDR3 is TGTGCCAGCAGCCAAGAGGGACTACGCAGCACAGATACGCAGTATTTT. Its translation is CASSQEGLRSTDTQYF.

The chain recombines TRBV7-9 with TRBJ1-1, with a tentative D call TRBD1 (6 bases). Germline lookup yields CDR1 SEHNR and CDR2 FQNEAQ (reference sequence). There are 19 residues in the CDR3. V gave up 1 base and J gave up 5 bases, with 26 bases separating them. The CDR3 sequence is CASSLDVFGGAISVTEAFF. For the CDR3, the DNA is TGTGCCAGCAGCTTAGATGTATTCGGGGGGGCTATCTCGGTGACTGAAGCTTTCTTT.

V and J are TRBV19 and TRBJ2-7, with TRBD2 matching over 9 bases. Germline loops: CDR1 LNHDA, CDR2 SQIVND (reference sequence). The V gene end was trimmed by 3 bases and the J gene end by 2 bases; junction bases not matched to a gene: 5. The CDR3 is 15 residues long. CDR3 coding DNA: TGTGCCAGTAGTATGGCTGTAGCGGGGGCCTACGAGCAGTACTTC. This translates into CASSMAVAGAYEQYF. Drawing the rest from reference TRBV19 and TRBJ2-7, the complete variable domain is DGGITQSPKYLFRKEGQNVTLSCEQNLNHDAMYWYRQDPGQGLRLIYYSQIVNDFQKGDIAEGYSVSREKKESFPLTVTSAQKNPTAFYLCASSMAVAGAYEQYFGPGTRLTVT.